These 5 T cell receptor beta chains were all obtained from the same sample, sequenced in a study of CD8+CD57+ T cells in acquired aplastic anemia. CDR3 and TCR beta VDJ profiling relied on a genomic DNA template. TCRdb reprocessed the reads via MiXCR and lists one record per CDR3 protein. The table has roughly 420,000 distinct CDR3 sequences, about two thirds seen once. Source material: sorted CD4+, CD8+, or CD8+CD57+ T cells (not recorded which) from PBMCs. The receptor source for this set is a human donor in good health, serving as a control.

DNA for the CDR3: TGCAGTGCCCGGAGTAGCGGGCATGGGAAGACCCAGTACTTC. Translation: CSARSSGHGKTQYF. This chain uses TRBV20-1 with TRBJ2-5; 7 bases are shared with TRBD2. Germline CDR1 DFQATT, CDR2 SNEGSKA (reference sequence). Unmatched junction bases numbered 13, after V lost 6 bases and J lost 6 bases. The CDR3 runs to 14 residues.

The chain joins TRBV29-1 to TRBJ2-5; TRBD2 aligns across 7 bases. Germline CDR1 SQVTM, CDR2 ANQGSEA. The CDR3 runs to 12 residues. Trimming removed 6 bases from V and 5 bases from J; junction bases left unmatched: 6. CDR3 in amino acids: CSVGLRIETQYF. Written as DNA, the CDR3 is TGCAGCGTGGGACTAAGGATCGAGACCCAGTACTTC.

The V gene is TRBV20-1, the J gene TRBJ2-3; 11 bases match TRBD2. CDR1 and CDR2 from the germline V gene are DFQATT and SNEGSKA (reference sequence). The trim removed 1 base at V and 4 bases at J, leaving 4 bases unmatched. CDR3 length: 15 residues. This CDR3 is CSARVIAGGPDTQYF. CDR3 coding DNA: TGCAGTGCTAGAGTCATAGCGGGGGGGCCAGATACGCAGTATTTT.

A note on this clonotype: Sequence at one end of the junction differs from germline and may be a read error. V usage is TRBV10-3 and J usage is TRBJ2-6, with D perhaps assigned TRBD1 or TRBD2 (5 bases each). The CDR3 is 17 amino acids. Germline-derived CDR1 and CDR2 are ENHRY and SYGVKD. The CDR3 region is CAISVTAGVYGANVLSF. The CDR3 region has the DNA TGTGCCATCAGTGTTACTGCCGGGGTCTATGGGGCCAACGTCCTGTCTTTC.

This clonotype was detected only once. The junction does not match germline at one end; this may be a read error. The chain is built from TRBV19 and TRBJ1-4; tentatively, D is TRBD1 (5 bases). This CDR3 region has 15 residues. Germline CDR1 LNHDA, CDR2 SQIVND (reference sequence). Written as DNA, the CDR3 is TGTGCCAGCAGTACAGGACTAGCCTGTAATGAAAAACTGTTTTTT. It yields the protein CASSTGLACNEKLFF.